The rows below give T cell receptor beta chains drawn from one sample of a study of blood T cell repertoires in COVID-19. Sequencing was performed with immunoSEQ multiplex PCR; in TCRdb, only in-frame clones are kept and a portion is missing. The table shows approximately 88,000 clones, with over 75% occurring only once. The specimen sequenced was peripheral blood. These TCRs come from a woman aged 70-85 years with acute or convalescent COVID-19. Each CDR3 is given with its conserved first and last residue. Only part of the rows carry a size: once, few, many, or a class if the clone is expanded.

CDR3aa: CACTDRVTEAFF
abundance: NA
v_gene: TRBV30

CDR3aa: CASSPGYSGGSTFF
abundance: once
v_gene: TRBV18

CDR3aa: CASSLNTGGGYTF
abundance: NA
v_gene: TRBV27

CDR3aa: CASSVEVGATNEQFF
abundance: NA
v_gene: TRBV9

CDR3aa: CASSSPPGQGNSPLHF
abundance: NA
v_gene: TRBV5-8

CDR3aa: CASSLSTGDSYQPQHF
abundance: once
v_gene: TRBV11-2

CDR3aa: CASSRGTATNTIYF
abundance: once
v_gene: TRBV3-1/TRBV3-2

CDR3aa: CATSRVSGAGGRRETQYF
abundance: NA
v_gene: TRBV15

CDR3aa: CATTGLAKNIQYF
abundance: NA
v_gene: TRBV28

CDR3aa: CASSLAPVTNTEAFF
abundance: NA
v_gene: TRBV5-5

CDR3aa: CASSSTGSVVGELFF
abundance: NA
v_gene: TRBV27

CDR3aa: CASSFLGELFF
abundance: NA
v_gene: TRBV27

CDR3aa: CATFRGSSGANVLTF
abundance: NA
v_gene: TRBV6-5

CDR3aa: CASSYSFAGRNSPLHF
abundance: NA
v_gene: TRBV6-5

CDR3aa: CASGQSLYYGYTF
abundance: NA
v_gene: TRBV28

CDR3aa: CASSSLSGGAFNEQFF
abundance: once
v_gene: TRBV7-9

CDR3aa: CSGGTSAYNEQFF
abundance: NA
v_gene: TRBV29-1

CDR3aa: CAILGHAGDYGYTF
abundance: NA
v_gene: TRBV10-3

CDR3aa: CASSEGGMTQYF
abundance: NA
v_gene: TRBV6-1

CDR3aa: CASSYGQGAPTEAFF
abundance: once
v_gene: TRBV6-5

CDR3aa: CASSWIRQSQETQYF
abundance: NA
v_gene: TRBV5-6

CDR3aa: CASKLSGGGAEDTQYF
abundance: NA
v_gene: TRBV28

CDR3aa: CASSLDRGTYNSPLHF
abundance: NA
v_gene: TRBV28

CDR3aa: CSASGRGNGGYTF
abundance: few
v_gene: TRBV20-1

CDR3aa: CASSFGVQGAGEDTQYF
abundance: NA
v_gene: TRBV5-1

CDR3aa: CASRKGQGAGTGELFF
abundance: NA
v_gene: TRBV5-4

CDR3aa: CASSVPGQGNYGYTF
abundance: NA
v_gene: TRBV28

CDR3aa: CASNLREGLGEQFF
abundance: NA
v_gene: TRBV19

CDR3aa: CASSKVPGLTTNEKLFF
abundance: few
v_gene: TRBV21-1

CDR3aa: CASSLGWSGTDTQYF
abundance: NA
v_gene: TRBV7-9

CDR3aa: CASSLGNRETDTQYF
abundance: NA
v_gene: TRBV5-1